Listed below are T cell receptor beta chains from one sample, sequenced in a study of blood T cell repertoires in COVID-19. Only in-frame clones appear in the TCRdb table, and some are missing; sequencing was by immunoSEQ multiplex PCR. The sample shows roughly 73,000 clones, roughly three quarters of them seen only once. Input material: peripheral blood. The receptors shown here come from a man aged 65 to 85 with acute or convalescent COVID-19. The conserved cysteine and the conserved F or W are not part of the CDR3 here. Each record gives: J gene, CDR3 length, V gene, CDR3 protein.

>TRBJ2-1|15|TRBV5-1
ASSQGLAESSYNEQF
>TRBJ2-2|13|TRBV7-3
ASSLRQGGTGELF
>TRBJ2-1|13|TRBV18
ASSPPGSAYNEQF
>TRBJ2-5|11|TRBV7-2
ASSREGQETQY
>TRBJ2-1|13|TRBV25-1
ASASGTKSYNEQF
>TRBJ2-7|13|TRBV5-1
ASSLSSSGTYEQY
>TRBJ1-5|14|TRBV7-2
ASSSMEPGSNQPQH
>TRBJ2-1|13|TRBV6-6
ASSYSGPSGNEQF
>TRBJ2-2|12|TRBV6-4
ASSLAGATGELF
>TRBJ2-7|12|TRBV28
ASSLWQYSYEQY
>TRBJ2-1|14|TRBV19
ASSTSGTTDYNEQF
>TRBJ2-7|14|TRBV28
ASKSPAGGPSYEQY
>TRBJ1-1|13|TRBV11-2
ASSLADRGNTEAF
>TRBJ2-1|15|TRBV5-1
ASSPFVTSGSPNEQF
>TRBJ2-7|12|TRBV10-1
ASSEGGTVSEQY
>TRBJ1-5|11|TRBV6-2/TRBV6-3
ASSSDRAQPQH
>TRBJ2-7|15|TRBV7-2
ASSLRMTWESAYEQY
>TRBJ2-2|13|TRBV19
ASSIEGQNTGELF
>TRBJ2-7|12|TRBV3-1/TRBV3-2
ASSQDMASREQY
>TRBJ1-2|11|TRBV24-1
ATSDSPGYGYT
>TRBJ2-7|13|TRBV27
ASRTRGGTAYEQY
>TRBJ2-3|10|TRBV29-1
SVAGSTDTQY
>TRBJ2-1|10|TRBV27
ASSSRGGEQF
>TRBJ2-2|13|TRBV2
ASSKDRANTGELF
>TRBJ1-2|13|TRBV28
ASSYDDRENYGYT
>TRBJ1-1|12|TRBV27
ASSGRGDSTEAF
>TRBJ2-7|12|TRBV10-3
AISGRLAAYEQY
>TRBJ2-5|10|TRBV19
ASSNIQETQY
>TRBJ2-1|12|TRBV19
ASGQGLTYNEQF
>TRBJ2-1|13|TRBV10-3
AISVNWRDNNEQF
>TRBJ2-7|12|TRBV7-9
ASSTGAPSYEQY
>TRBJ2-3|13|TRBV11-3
ASSPRGDDTDTQY
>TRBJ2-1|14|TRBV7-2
ASSLAAGGSYNEQF
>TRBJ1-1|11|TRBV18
ASSPRRNTEAF
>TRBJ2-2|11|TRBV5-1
ASSSQGTGELF
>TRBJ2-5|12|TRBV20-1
SASLAGGGETQY
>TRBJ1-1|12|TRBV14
ASSPQGGSTEAF
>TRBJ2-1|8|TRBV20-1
SIWRDEQF
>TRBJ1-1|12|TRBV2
ASSVGQGRAEAF
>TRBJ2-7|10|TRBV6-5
ASTQAGDQQY
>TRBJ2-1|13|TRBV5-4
ASSLQGASYNEQF
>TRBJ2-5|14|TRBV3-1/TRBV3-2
ASSQVRDRGRETQY
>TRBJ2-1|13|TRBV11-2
ASSPPEAGSGRRF
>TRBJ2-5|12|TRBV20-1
SASLAGVGETQY
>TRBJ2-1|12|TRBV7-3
ASSPGLSGDEQF
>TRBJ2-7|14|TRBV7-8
ASSLGGLAMLGEQY
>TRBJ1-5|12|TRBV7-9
ASSPLQGSQPQH